The 31 T cell receptor beta chains listed next were all sequenced from one sample in a study of cytomegalovirus exposure and HLA in healthy donors. Researchers ran the PCR with 60 Vbeta and 13 Jbeta primers. Clones were read by immunoSEQ multiplex PCR, and TCRdb kept only the in-frame ones, dropping some. The sample shows some 130,000 clones, around 70% of them seen only once. The sample was PBMCs. The receptors shown here come from a male donor in good health and CMV-seronegative.

J is TRBJ2-1 and V is TRBV27, with a possible D match to TRBD1 (6 bases). In germline, CDR1 is MNHEY, CDR2 SMNVEV (reference sequence). With 4 bases removed from V and 7 bases from J, the gap between germline ends came to 11 bases. The CDR3 consists of 13 residues. The CDR3 region is CASSSARGNEQFF. CDR3 nucleotides: TGTGCCAGCAGTTCCGCCAGGGGAAATGAGCAGTTCTTC.

This chain uses TRBV19 with TRBJ2-3, with D perhaps matching TRBD2 (6 bases). The CDR3 covers 17 residues. Germline V gene lookup returns CDR1 LNHDA and CDR2 SQIVND (reference sequence). Trimming removed 3 bases at V and 3 bases at J, with 19 bases between. CDR3 residues: CASSMPQGGAETDTQYF. The CDR3, as DNA: TGTGCCAGTAGTATGCCACAAGGCGGGGCTGAGACAGATACGCAGTATTTT. Complete variable domain (other parts from reference TRBV19 and TRBJ2-3): DGGITQSPKYLFRKEGQNVTLSCEQNLNHDAMYWYRQDPGQGLRLIYYSQIVNDFQKGDIAEGYSVSREKKESFPLTVTSAQKNPTAFYLCASSMPQGGAETDTQYFGPGTRLTVL.

The chain carries TRBV2 and TRBJ1-3; D is ambiguous. Germline lookup yields CDR1 SNHLY and CDR2 FYNNEI. V lost 3 bases to trimming and J lost 4 bases, with 13 bases between them. The CDR3 runs 15 residues. The CDR3: CASSDSQPNGNTIYF. CDR3 sequence (DNA): TGTGCCAGCAGTGACTCTCAACCTAACGGAAACACCATATATTTT.

This clone was seen more than once but under ten times. V is TRBV4-3 and J is TRBJ1-5; a possible D gene is TRBD1 (5 bases). Trimming removed 4 bases at V and 5 bases at J, with 21 bases between. CDR3 length equals 17 residues. CDR1 and CDR2 from the germline V gene are LGHNA and YSLEER. This CDR3 is CASSPGSGFGGDQPQHF. The CDR3 nucleotides read TGCGCCAGCAGCCCTGGTTCGGGGTTCGGAGGGGATCAGCCCCAGCATTTT.

This clone was counted between two and nine times. V is TRBV7-2 and J is TRBJ2-7, with D possibly matching TRBD1 (6 bases). The CDR3 runs to 16 residues. Germline V gene sequence: CDR1 SGHTA, CDR2 FQGNSA. Trimming pared 1 base from V and 7 bases from J, leaving 20 bases between. The CDR3 sequence: CASSLGLGGGGGEQYF. The CDR3 DNA reads TGTGCCAGCAGCTTAGGTCTTGGTGGTGGGGGCGGGGAGCAGTACTTC.

The rearrangement links TRBV28 to TRBJ1-2, with D tentatively TRBD1 (6 bases). This CDR3 comprises 16 residues. Trimming removed 2 bases from V and 6 bases from J, with 19 bases in between. Germline-derived CDR1 and CDR2 are MDHEN and SYDVKM. The CDR3 spells CASSLVVPARGHGYTF. CDR3 coding DNA: TGTGCCAGCAGTTTAGTCGTACCCGCCAGGGGTCATGGCTACACCTTC.

This clone was seen only a few times. The rearrangement uses TRBV7-9 and TRBJ2-7; the match to TRBD1 covers 10 bases. The J segment lost 3 bases and the V segment lost 2 bases, leaving 10 bases of the junction unmatched. The germline V gene has CDR1 SEHNR and CDR2 FQNEAQ (reference sequence). The CDR3 covers 17 residues. The CDR3 sequence is CASSLPWTGGQIYEQYF. For the CDR3, the DNA is TGTGCCAGCAGCTTACCTTGGACAGGGGGACAGATCTACGAGCAGTACTTC.

In its sample, this clone was seen a few times. The chain employs TRBV19 and TRBJ1-2, with D possibly being TRBD1 (6 bases). V dropped 3 bases and J dropped 7 bases, with 12 bases sitting between them. The CDR3 runs to 13 residues. The V gene's germline CDR1 is LNHDA and CDR2 SQIVND (reference sequence). CDR3 in DNA: TGTGCCAGTAGTATTCAGGGGAGTTCTGGCTACACCTTC. This sequence encodes CASSIQGSSGYTF.

This chain links TRBV10-1 with TRBJ1-1; D might be TRBD1 (6 bases). CDR1 is WNHNN and CDR2 is SYGVQD in the germline V gene (reference sequence). Trimming removed 6 bases from V and 3 bases from J, with 20 bases in between. This CDR3 spans 16 amino acids. CDR3 bases: TGCGCCAGCAGGAAGAAGACTGGGGGGGCAGACACTGAAGCTTTCTTT. This gives the protein CASRKKTGGADTEAFF.

This clone was found once. The rearrangement links TRBV5-6 to TRBJ2-7; TRBD2 aligns across 7 bases. Germline V lookup: CDR1 SGHDT, CDR2 YYEEEE. Unmatched junction bases numbered 12, after V lost 4 bases and J lost 2 bases. The CDR3 is 16 amino acids. The CDR3 region has the DNA TGTGCCAGCAGCGAGCGGTGGCCGGGACTAACCTACGAGCAGTACTTC. This encodes CASSERWPGLTYEQYF.

The CDR3 DNA sequence: TGTGCCAGCAGTTTATCCGGTCGGACAGTTCTCCTTGAGCAGTACTTC. Residues: CASSLSGRTVLLEQYF. V gene TRBV28 combines with J gene TRBJ2-7; D is possibly TRBD1 (6 bases). Trimming stripped 1 base from V and 7 bases from J, with 20 bases between. Germline loops: CDR1 MDHEN, CDR2 SYDVKM. The CDR3 length is 16 residues.

The genes are TRBV4-2 and TRBJ2-5; 15 bases align to TRBD2. In germline, CDR1 is LGHNA, CDR2 YNFKEQ. J gave up 5 bases and V 4 bases, and 14 bases lay outside the gene matches. The CDR3 is 19 amino acids. The CDR3 DNA follows: TGTGCCAGCAGCCCCGGGACTAGCGGGAGGCACTGGTTGGGGGAGACCCAGTACTTC. Amino acids: CASSPGTSGRHWLGETQYF.

The CDR3 protein is CAISEQGSDGDTQYF. CDR3 sequence (DNA): TGTGCCATCAGTGAGCAGGGGTCCGACGGAGATACGCAGTATTTT. This sequence joins TRBV10-3 and TRBJ2-3, with a tentative D call TRBD1 (6 bases). V was shortened by 2 bases and J by 5 bases, with 14 bases between the two germline ends. Germline V gives CDR1 ENHRY, CDR2 SYGVKD. The CDR3 extends over 15 amino acids.

This clone was picked up one time. CDR3 loop: CASSLFRTVATQPQHF. CDR3 DNA: TGTGCCAGCAGTTTATTTCGGACAGTGGCAACTCAGCCCCAGCATTTT. This chain uses TRBV28 with TRBJ1-5; D possibly corresponds to TRBD1 (6 bases). V lost 1 base and J 6 bases, leaving 16 bases between the germline ends. The CDR3 has 16 residues. Germline V lookup: CDR1 MDHEN, CDR2 SYDVKM.

This chain links TRBV23-1 with TRBJ2-1; 7 nucleotides match TRBD2. TRBV23-1 falls under the ORF class, with uncertain function. J gave up 6 bases and V 8 bases, and 13 bases lay outside the gene matches. CDR3 length: 15 residues. The CDR3 is CASQPSGVRFNEQFF. The CDR3 DNA reads TGCGCCAGCCAGCCAAGCGGGGTTAGGTTCAATGAGCAGTTCTTC.

V and J are TRBV10-3 and TRBJ2-1, with D possibly being TRBD2 (6 bases). Trimming removed 4 bases at V and 0 bases at J, with 13 bases between. The CDR3 has 16 residues. CDR1 is ENHRY and CDR2 is SYGVKD in the germline V gene. CDR3 in DNA: TGTGCCATCAGTGGATACGGGAGACTCTCCTACAATGAGCAGTTCTTC. The encoded protein is CAISGYGRLSYNEQFF.

This chain connects TRBV7-8 to TRBJ2-5, with TRBD1 identical over 7 bases. The DNA end favors TRBJ2-7, so the J call may be wrong. CDR3 length: 15 amino acids. Germline lookup yields CDR1 SGHVS and CDR2 FQNEAQ. CDR3 nucleotides: TGTGCCAGCAGCTTAGGAGGGGGCGCCCCCTACGAGCAGTACTTC. Residues: CASSLGGGAPYEQYF.

V usage is TRBV29-1 and J usage is TRBJ2-3; tentative D call: TRBD2 (5 bases). With 4 bases removed from V and 0 bases from J, the gap between germline ends came to 11 bases. Germline lookup yields CDR1 SQVTM and CDR2 ANQGSEA. The CDR3 spans 14 residues. The CDR3 DNA follows: TGCAGCGTTGGGACTGACACTAGCACAGATACGCAGTATTTT. It translates to CSVGTDTSTDTQYF.

This clone showed up just once. J is TRBJ2-5 and V is TRBV9, with 8 bases lining up with TRBD2. The germline V gene encodes CDR1 SGDLS and CDR2 YYNGEE. J was trimmed by 4 bases and V by 0 bases; bases with no gene match: 8. The CDR3 is 16 residues long. CDR3 nucleotides: TGTGCCAGCAGCGTAGGGGTCGGGGGGGCCTTAGAGACCCAGTACTTC. This translates into CASSVGVGGALETQYF.

This clone occurred a few times. A junction boundary mismatches the germline segment, possibly from a read error. The J gene is TRBJ1-2, the V gene TRBV29-1, with D perhaps TRBD1 (6 bases). Germline CDR1 SQVTM, CDR2 ANQGSEA. The CDR3 extends over 16 amino acids. The CDR3, as DNA: TGCAGCGTAGAAGGGGGGCTTGACAGGCTGAACTATGGCTACACCTTC. As protein: CSVEGGLDRLNYGYTF.

The chain uses TRBV4-3 and TRBJ2-7, with D hard to call. The V end lost 0 bases, the J end lost 2 bases, and 5 bases lay between the germline ends. Germline CDR1 reads LGHNA; CDR2 reads YSLEER. The CDR3 has 13 amino acids. CDR3 coding DNA: TGCGCCAGCAGCCAAGAACGCGCCTACGAGCAGTACTTC. This gives the protein CASSQERAYEQYF.

The gene calls are TRBV5-5 and TRBJ2-7, with TRBD2 as a possible D gene (6 bases). In germline, CDR1 is SGHKS, CDR2 YYEKEE (reference sequence). The CDR3 spans 17 residues. Deletions cut 4 bases from V and 4 bases from J, with 24 bases between. The CDR3 here is CASSPPNGEARRYEQYF. The CDR3 DNA reads as TGTGCCAGCAGCCCACCAAACGGGGAGGCCAGGCGATACGAGCAGTACTTC.

This clone occurred once. The rearrangement links TRBV7-3 to TRBJ2-2; D remains unclear. Germline assignment: CDR1 SGHTA and CDR2 FQGTGA. The V end lost 5 bases, the J end lost 6 bases, and 10 bases lay between the germline ends. The CDR3 length is 13 residues. The CDR3 region is CASSRPEAGELFF. As DNA, the CDR3 is TGTGCCAGCAGCCGCCCTGAGGCCGGGGAGCTGTTTTTT.

This CDR3 reads CASSPGRAYEQYF. The CDR3 region has the DNA TGTGCCAGCTCACCTGGGCGAGCCTACGAGCAGTACTTC. This rearrangement joins TRBV18 to TRBJ2-7; D gene unclear. Trimming removed 3 bases from V and 2 bases from J, with 8 bases in between. CDR3 length: 13 amino acids. Per germline, CDR1 KGHSH and CDR2 LQKENI.

DNA for the CDR3: TGTGCCAGCAGTATGACAACCTTACAGGGTGGTCTCGATCAGCCCCAGCATTTT. It codes for CASSMTTLQGGLDQPQHF. The chain recombines TRBV28 with TRBJ1-5; D perhaps matches TRBD1 (6 bases). The CDR3 sequence is 18 residues long. The V end lost 5 bases, the J end lost 5 bases, and 25 bases lay between the germline ends. The germline V gene has CDR1 MDHEN and CDR2 SYDVKM.

The gene calls are TRBV19 and TRBJ1-1, with unresolved D. Germline CDR1 LNHDA, CDR2 SQIVND (reference sequence). The CDR3 runs 13 residues. V gave up 6 bases and J gave up 3 bases, with 11 bases separating them. As DNA, the CDR3 is TGTGCCAGTAGGCGGTGGAGGGACACTGAAGCTTTCTTT. Protein sequence: CASRRWRDTEAFF.

CDR3 nucleotide sequence: TGTGCCAGCAGTTTATTACCCCCGGACGAGCAGTACTTC. It encodes CASSLLPPDEQYF. This rearrangement joins TRBV27 to TRBJ2-7; unclear D gene. V was cut by 1 base and J by 5 bases, with 9 bases left in between. Germline-derived CDR1 and CDR2 are MNHEY and SMNVEV (reference sequence). The CDR3 consists of 13 residues.

This clone turned up a few times. This sequence joins TRBV15 and TRBJ2-1; D is unclear. This CDR3 has 14 amino acids. The V gene's germline CDR1 is LNHNV and CDR2 YYDKDF (reference sequence). The germline V and J ends were trimmed by 0 bases and 8 bases, with 11 bases remaining between them. The CDR3 reads CATSRDHSPDEQFF. CDR3 nucleotides: TGTGCCACCAGCAGAGATCACTCGCCCGATGAGCAGTTCTTC.

The chain couples TRBV27 to TRBJ2-5; D possibly corresponds to TRBD2 (6 bases). Germline CDR1 MNHEY, CDR2 SMNVEV (reference sequence). This CDR3 is built from 16 residues. V gave up 5 bases and J gave up 5 bases, with 21 bases separating them. Written as DNA, the CDR3 is TGTGCCAGCAGTCCCGAGGGACTTCGCTCGGGGGAGACCCAGTACTTC. Protein: CASSPEGLRSGETQYF.

Comments on this clone: The sample carries other DNA sequences with the same CDR3. For the CDR3, the DNA is TGTGCCATCAGCCGGGACAGCTATGGCTACACCTTC. It translates to CAISRDSYGYTF. V and J are TRBV10-3 and TRBJ1-2; 7 bases line up with TRBD1. The CDR3 consists of 12 residues. Unmatched junction bases numbered 2, after V lost 6 bases and J lost 4 bases. CDR1 is ENHRY and CDR2 is SYGVKD in the germline V gene.

The chain has TRBV7-9 and TRBJ2-2, with D hard to call. Per germline, CDR1 SEHNR and CDR2 FQNEAQ (reference sequence). CDR3 length equals 16 residues. V shed 5 bases and J shed 0 bases, with 13 bases lying between them. CDR3 region: CASSQVQDTNTGELFF. The DNA of the CDR3 is TGTGCCAGCAGCCAAGTTCAGGATACGAACACCGGGGAGCTGTTTTTT. The complete variable domain, with remaining parts taken from reference TRBV7-9 and TRBJ2-2, reads DTGVSQNPRHKITKRGQNVTFRCDPISEHNRLYWYRQTLGQGPEFLTYFQNEAQLEKSRLLSDRFSAERPKGSFSTLEIQRTEQGDSAMYLCASSQVQDTNTGELFFGEGSRLTVL.